The 30 T cell receptor beta chains listed next were all sequenced from one sample in a study of ipilimumab plus nivolumab after autologous stem cell transplantation. This table comes from immunoSEQ multiplex PCR, and its TCRdb copy is limited to in-frame clones, with some not included. The sample lists 8,500 to 10,000 clones, approximately 74% occurring once. The specimen was PBMCs, collected in a trial of ipilimumab plus nivolumab as post-transplant consolidation. These receptor sequences come from a female donor with multiple myeloma.

J is TRBJ2-3 and V is TRBV28, with D unclear. V lost 7 bases and J lost 6, with 14 bases in between. From germline, CDR1 is MDHEN and CDR2 SYDVKM. The CDR3 has 13 amino acids. The CDR3 region has the DNA TGTGCCAGCACCAAACAATTTGGGGATACGCAGTATTTT. It specifies CASTKQFGDTQYF.

By share of the sample, this clone is medium-sized. This CDR3 is also generated by other DNA sequences in the sample. V is TRBV19 and J is TRBJ2-5; D perhaps matches TRBD2 (6 bases). Germline CDR1 LNHDA, CDR2 SQIVND (reference sequence). V was clipped by 2 bases and J by 4 bases, with 11 bases between them. This CDR3 comprises 14 residues. The CDR3 coding sequence is TGTGCCAGTAGTATAATGGGCGGGACAGAGACCCAGTACTTC. Protein: CASSIMGGTETQYF.

V gene TRBV18 combines with J gene TRBJ2-1; 9 nucleotides agree with TRBD1. Losses at the gene ends were 5 bases for V and 5 bases for J; bases not matched to a gene: 13. CDR1 and CDR2 (germline): KGHSH, LQKENI. The CDR3 has 17 residues. Here the CDR3 DNA reads TGTGCCAGCTCAGTTTCCGCACCGGGACAGGGAAACAATGAGCAGTTCTTC. It translates to CASSVSAPGQGNNEQFF. The full variable domain, with the rest looked up from reference TRBV18 and TRBJ2-1, is NAGVMQNPRHLVRRRGQEARLRCSPMKGHSHVYWYRQLPEEGLKFMVYLQKENIIDESGMPKERFSAEFPKEGPSILRIQQVVRGDSAAYFCASSVSAPGQGNNEQFFGPGTRLTVL.

The V gene is TRBV4-3, the J gene TRBJ1-1; 9 nucleotides align to TRBD1. The J segment lost 6 bases and the V segment lost 3 bases, leaving 2 bases of the junction unmatched. Germline assignment: CDR1 LGHNA and CDR2 YSLEER. The CDR3 totals 13 residues. CDR3 amino acids: CASSQTGGSEAFF. The CDR3 nucleotides read TGCGCCAGCAGCCAGACAGGGGGTTCTGAAGCTTTCTTT.

The DNA for the CDR3 is TGTGCCAGCAGTGCGCCCCACAGGGCAACAGGGGGAGATACGCAGTATTTT. Translating it yields CASSAPHRATGGDTQYF. V usage is TRBV27 and J usage is TRBJ2-3; 8 bases are shared with TRBD1. Germline CDR1 MNHEY, CDR2 SMNVEV (reference sequence). Unmatched junction bases numbered 15, after V lost 5 bases and J lost 5 bases. The CDR3 spans 17 residues.

The rearrangement links TRBV9 to TRBJ1-5; possibly TRBD1 for D (5 bases). With 0 bases removed from V and 7 bases from J, the gap between germline ends came to 17 bases. Per the germline V gene, CDR1 is SGDLS and CDR2 is YYNGEE. This CDR3 contains 16 residues. CDR3 protein: CASSVGGDERVQPQHF. DNA for the CDR3: TGTGCCAGCAGCGTAGGTGGGGACGAACGCGTGCAGCCCCAGCATTTT.

V is TRBV29-1 and J is TRBJ2-7; 7 positions agree with TRBD1. This CDR3 region has 15 residues. Germline V lookup: CDR1 SQVTM, CDR2 ANQGSEA. V gave up 6 bases and J gave up 2 bases; unmatched junction bases: 13. CDR3 nucleotide sequence: TGCAGCGTAGAGCTCCAGGGGGTCGCGACCTACGAGCAGTACTTC. Its protein is CSVELQGVATYEQYF.

The V and J genes are TRBV11-3 and TRBJ1-1; 8 bases agree with TRBD1. V trimming: 5 bases; J trimming: 4 bases; junction bases outside the gene matches: 3. This CDR3 has 13 amino acids. The germline CDR1 and CDR2 sequences are SGHNT and YENEEA. This CDR3 is CASSLTGGTEAFF. In DNA, the CDR3 is TGTGCCAGCAGCCTCACAGGGGGCACTGAAGCTTTCTTT.

The CDR3 loop reads CASSYSIQYNTEAFF. The CDR3 DNA reads TGTGCCAGCAGTTACTCGATCCAGTATAACACTGAAGCTTTCTTT. The rearrangement uses TRBV6-5 and TRBJ1-1; D gene uncertain. The V end lost 0 bases, the J end lost 2 bases, and 10 bases lay between the germline ends. The CDR3 length is 15 residues. The germline V gene has CDR1 MNHEY and CDR2 SVGAGI.

This clone turned up a few times. This chain links TRBV7-9 with TRBJ1-5, with D perhaps TRBD1 (6 bases). V lost 1 base and J lost 1, with 8 bases in between. The CDR3 length is 15 residues. Germline loops: CDR1 SEHNR, CDR2 FQNEAQ (reference sequence). CDR3 bases: TGTGCCAGCAGCTTAGGGACAGCCAGCAATCAGCCCCAGCATTTT. Translation gives CASSLGTASNQPQHF.

This clone was seen once. This chain uses TRBV10-3 with TRBJ2-7, with D uncertain. The CDR3 runs to 13 residues. The germline V gene has CDR1 ENHRY and CDR2 SYGVKD. Between the trimmed V and J ends, which lost 8 bases and 0 bases, there was a span of 11 bases. The CDR3: CAIGVGNSYEQYF. CDR3 DNA sequence: TGTGCCATCGGGGTTGGCAACTCCTACGAGCAGTACTTC.

Concerning this clone: A much larger clone lies one base from this, so it may be a read error. V usage is TRBV11-3 and J usage is TRBJ2-7; D call uncertain. The CDR3 covers 15 residues. Germline values: CDR1 SGHNT, CDR2 YENEEA. CDR3 loop: CTSSLGGSSSYEQYF. CDR3 DNA sequence: TGTACCAGCAGCTTAGGTGGCAGCTCCTCCTACGAGCAGTACTTC.

The chain uses TRBV2 and TRBJ2-3, with 8 bases matching TRBD1. V dropped 6 bases and J dropped 5; count of bases not matched to a gene: 7. The V gene's germline CDR1 is SNHLY and CDR2 FYNNEI. The length of the CDR3 is 14 residues. The chain's CDR3 is CASSLDRVGDTQYF. The CDR3 DNA sequence: TGTGCCAGCAGCTTGGACAGGGTTGGAGATACGCAGTATTTT.

The chain combines TRBV7-2 with TRBJ2-7; 7 bases agree with TRBD1. V lost 4 bases and J lost 6; bases outside the gene matches: 3. CDR3 length equals 12 residues. Germline V gene data show CDR1 as SGHTA and CDR2 as FQGNSA. In DNA form, the CDR3 reads TGTGCCAGCAGCTCACAGGGGCTCGAGCAGTACTTC. Protein sequence: CASSSQGLEQYF.

The chain combines TRBV5-1 with TRBJ2-2, with a possible D match to TRBD1 (6 bases). The CDR3 extends over 15 amino acids. Trimming pared 1 base from V and 1 base from J, leaving 8 bases between. The V gene's germline CDR1 is SGHRS and CDR2 YFSETQ. This CDR3 is CASSLHRVNTGELFF. The CDR3 DNA follows: TGCGCCAGCAGCTTGCACAGGGTGAACACCGGGGAGCTGTTTTTT.

The V gene is TRBV11-3, the J gene TRBJ1-5; D perhaps matches TRBD1 (5 bases). The CDR3 extends over 14 amino acids. Per the germline V gene, CDR1 is SGHNT and CDR2 is YENEEA. Trimming left V 5 bases short and J 8 bases short, with 16 bases between. CDR3 protein: CASSGSERDEPQHF. The CDR3 bases are TGTGCCAGCAGCGGAAGTGAAAGGGACGAGCCCCAGCATTTT.

The rearrangement links TRBV28 to TRBJ1-5, with D possibly TRBD1 on 5 matching bases. Germline CDR1 is MDHEN and CDR2 is SYDVKM. The CDR3 loop spans 13 amino acids. V dropped 6 bases and J dropped 9 bases, with 15 bases sitting between them. The CDR3 sequence: CASSKIGARPQHF. DNA for the CDR3: TGTGCCAGCAGCAAAATCGGGGCGAGGCCCCAGCATTTT.

V usage is TRBV7-3 and J usage is TRBJ1-1; D call uncertain. V dropped 2 bases and J dropped 1 base, with 8 bases sitting between them. The V gene's germline CDR1 is SGHTA and CDR2 FQGTGA. The CDR3 extends over 14 amino acids. The CDR3 loop is CASSLGSGNTEAFF. Here the CDR3 DNA reads TGTGCCAGCAGCTTAGGGTCGGGGAACACTGAAGCTTTCTTT.

The gene calls are TRBV19 and TRBJ1-1; 7 bases agree with TRBD1. CDR1 is LNHDA, CDR2 SQIVND, per germline (reference sequence). This CDR3 is built from 12 residues. Unmatched junction bases numbered 6, after V lost 3 bases and J lost 11 bases. CDR3 in amino acids: CASSILTGIAFF. The DNA for the CDR3 is TGTGCCAGTAGTATCCTGACAGGGATCGCTTTCTTT.

The J gene is TRBJ1-1, the V gene TRBV11-2; D remains ambiguous. The CDR3 contains 12 residues. Trimming cost V 5 bases and J 10 bases, with 14 bases left between them. Germline CDR1 SGHAT, CDR2 FQNNGV. The CDR3 coding sequence is TGTGCCAGCAGCGCAGACGGATTTCTAGCTTTCTTT. Protein product: CASSADGFLAFF. Full variable domain (remainder filled in from reference TRBV11-2 and TRBJ1-1): EAGVAQSPRYKIIEKRQSVAFWCNPISGHATLYWYQQILGQGPKLLIQFQNNGVVDDSQLPKDRFSAERLKGVDSTLKIQPAKLEDSAVYLCASSADGFLAFFGQGTRLTVV.

This chain links TRBV7-3 with TRBJ2-2; TRBD1 might be the D (6 bases). CDR3 length equals 15 residues. Germline CDR1 reads SGHTA; CDR2 reads FQGTGA. Between the trimmed V and J ends, which lost 4 bases and 2 bases, there was a span of 11 bases. This chain's CDR3 is CASSSYRENTGELFF. The CDR3 coding sequence is TGTGCCAGCAGCTCCTACAGGGAAAACACCGGGGAGCTGTTTTTT. Looking up the rest from reference TRBV7-3 and TRBJ2-2 gives the full variable domain: GAGVSQTPSNKVTEKGKYVELRCDPISGHTALYWYRQSLGQGPEFLIYFQGTGAADDSGLPNDRFFAVRPEGSVSTLKIQRTERGDSAVYLCASSSYRENTGELFFGEGSRLTVL.

CDR3 coding DNA: TGTGCCAGCAGCTTATGGCGGGACCCCCGCTACGAGCAGTACTTC. Translation gives CASSLWRDPRYEQYF. The rearrangement links TRBV7-2 to TRBJ2-7, with TRBD2 as a possible D gene (6 bases). The CDR3 runs 15 residues. From germline, CDR1 is SGHTA and CDR2 FQGNSA. V shed 2 bases and J shed 3 bases, with 14 bases lying between them.

This clone showed up just once. The gene calls are TRBV5-1 and TRBJ2-2; unclear D gene. V was cut by 0 bases and J by 2 bases, with 2 bases left in between. Germline loops: CDR1 SGHRS, CDR2 YFSETQ. The CDR3 has 13 residues. The CDR3 region is CASSLDNTGELFF. Here the CDR3 DNA reads TGCGCCAGCAGCTTGGATAACACCGGGGAGCTGTTTTTT.

V and J are TRBV5-6 and TRBJ1-3; D unresolved. The length of the CDR3 is 15 residues. Germline CDR1 and CDR2: SGHDT and YYEEEE. V dropped 0 bases and J dropped 0 bases, with 7 bases sitting between them. DNA of the CDR3: TGTGCCAGCAGCTTGGCCGTAAGCTCTGGAAACACCATATATTTT. Protein product: CASSLAVSSGNTIYF.

V usage is TRBV5-6 and J usage is TRBJ2-3; TRBD2 matches 9 bases. The CDR3 totals 16 residues. After removal of 0 bases from V and 2 bases from J, the junction contained 4 bases not matched to a gene. Germline V gene lookup returns CDR1 SGHDT and CDR2 YYEEEE. In nucleotides, the CDR3 is TGTGCCAGCAGCTTGGGGCTAGCGGGAACCACAGATACGCAGTATTTT. This sequence encodes CASSLGLAGTTDTQYF.

This rearrangement joins TRBV5-1 to TRBJ1-1; D perhaps matches TRBD1 (6 bases). The ends were cut back, 4 bases at V and 0 bases at J, with 13 bases in the middle. The CDR3 extends over 15 amino acids. Germline V gene lookup returns CDR1 SGHRS and CDR2 YFSETQ. CDR3 nucleotide sequence: TGCGCCAGCAGCCCACTACAGGGCATGAACACTGAAGCTTTCTTT. Translating it yields CASSPLQGMNTEAFF.

This sequence joins TRBV7-8 and TRBJ1-4; possible D gene TRBD1, 5 bases. Trimming pared 2 bases from V and 8 bases from J, leaving 15 bases between. Germline assignment: CDR1 SGHVS and CDR2 FQNEAQ. The CDR3 has 15 amino acids. The CDR3 bases are TGTGCCAGCAGCTTAATACGGGGGTTTGGGGAAAAACTGTTTTTT. Its translation: CASSLIRGFGEKLFF.

DNA for the CDR3: TGTGCCAGCAGTGTACAGGGTAAAGGTGAAGCTTTCTTT. It is translated as CASSVQGKGEAFF. The V gene is TRBV2, the J gene TRBJ1-1; TRBD1 is a possible D gene (6 bases). The CDR3 runs to 13 residues. Per germline, CDR1 SNHLY and CDR2 FYNNEI. V was pared by 4 bases and J by 7 bases, with 13 bases between.

Only one count was recorded for this clone. The J gene is TRBJ2-7, the V gene TRBV15; 15 positions agree with TRBD2. Unmatched junction bases numbered 10, after V lost 5 bases and J lost 5 bases. The CDR3 loop spans 17 amino acids. CDR1 and CDR2 from the germline V gene are LNHNV and YYDKDF (reference sequence). The CDR3 sequence: CATSAGLAGGRNNEQYF. The CDR3 coding sequence is TGTGCCACCAGCGCCGGACTAGCGGGAGGGCGGAACAACGAGCAGTACTTC. Combining the CDR3 with reference TRBV15 and TRBJ2-7 gives the whole variable domain DAMVIQNPRYQVTQFGKPVTLSCSQTLNHNVMYWYQQKSSQAPKLLFHYYDKDFNNEADTPDNFQSRRPNTSFCFLDIRSPGLGDTAMYLCATSAGLAGGRNNEQYFGPGTRLTVT.

The chain is built from TRBV2 and TRBJ2-2; TRBD2 agrees at 8 bases. The V segment lost 8 bases and the J segment 6 bases; nucleotides outside the gene matches: 2. The length of the CDR3 is 12 residues. Per germline, CDR1 SNHLY and CDR2 FYNNEI. The CDR3 reads CASQGLAGELFF. The CDR3, as DNA: TGTGCCAGCCAGGGACTAGCCGGGGAGCTGTTTTTT.